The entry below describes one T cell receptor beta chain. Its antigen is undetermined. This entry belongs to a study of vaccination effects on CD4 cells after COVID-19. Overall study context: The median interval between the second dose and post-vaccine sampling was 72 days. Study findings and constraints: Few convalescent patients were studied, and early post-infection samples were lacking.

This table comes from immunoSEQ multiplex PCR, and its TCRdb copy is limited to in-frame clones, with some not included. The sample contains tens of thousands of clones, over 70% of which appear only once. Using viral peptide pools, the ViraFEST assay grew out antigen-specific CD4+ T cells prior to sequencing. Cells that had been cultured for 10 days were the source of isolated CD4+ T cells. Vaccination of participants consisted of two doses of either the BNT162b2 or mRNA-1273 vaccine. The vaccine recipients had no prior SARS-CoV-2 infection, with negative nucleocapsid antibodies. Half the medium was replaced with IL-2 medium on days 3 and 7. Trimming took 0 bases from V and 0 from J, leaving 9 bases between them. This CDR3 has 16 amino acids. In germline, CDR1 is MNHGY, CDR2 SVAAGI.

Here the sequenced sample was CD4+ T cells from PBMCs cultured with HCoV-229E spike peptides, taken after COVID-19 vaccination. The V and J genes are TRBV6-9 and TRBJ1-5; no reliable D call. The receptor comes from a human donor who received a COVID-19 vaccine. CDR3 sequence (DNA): TGTGCCAGCAGTTATTCGATTGGGTTTAGCAATCAGCCCCAGCATTTT. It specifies CASSYSIGFSNQPQHF.